This T cell receptor (beta chain) was profiled in a study of blood T cell repertoires in COVID-19. The germline V gene encodes CDR1 SGHTA and CDR2 FQGNSA. CDR3 length equals 18 residues. V lost 5 bases to trimming and J lost 0 bases; unmatched junction nucleotides: 9. Method: immunoSEQ multiplex PCR; TCRdb's copy keeps in-frame clones and lacks some. The sample holds 300,000 to 450,000 clones, about 89% seen once. The clonotype was recovered from a young woman with COVID-19, enrolled during active disease. This chain joins TRBV7-2 and TRBJ2-6, with TRBD2 identical over 8 bases. Sample: peripheral blood. In nucleotides, the CDR3 is TGTGCCAGCAGCCTCTTAGCGGGGCCTCACTCTGGGGCCAACGTCCTGACTTTC. The encoded protein is CASSLLAGPHSGANVLTF.